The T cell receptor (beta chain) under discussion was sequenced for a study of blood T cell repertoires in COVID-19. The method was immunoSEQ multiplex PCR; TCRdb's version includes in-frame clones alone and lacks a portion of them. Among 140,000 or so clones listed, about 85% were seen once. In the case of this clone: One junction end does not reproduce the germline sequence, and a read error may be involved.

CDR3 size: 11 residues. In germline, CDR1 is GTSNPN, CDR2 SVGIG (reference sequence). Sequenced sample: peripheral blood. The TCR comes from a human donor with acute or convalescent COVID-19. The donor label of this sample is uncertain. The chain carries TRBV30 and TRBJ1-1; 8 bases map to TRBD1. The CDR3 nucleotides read TGTGCCTGGGGCCAGGGGGCTGAGGCTTTCTTT. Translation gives CAWGQGAEAFF.